The 9 T cell receptor beta chains in this list originate from one sample, sequenced in a study of early T cells in non-severe SARS-CoV-2 infection. TCRdb passed the 5' RACE reads through MiXCR, listing each CDR3 protein once. The profile shows about 110,000 distinct CDR3 sequences, around 10% of them singletons. The specimen sequenced was whole blood. These receptors all come from an adult who was a healthcare worker with PCR-confirmed SARS-CoV-2 infection or an uninfected control (not recorded which).

This clonotype was seen ten or more times. The chain carries TRBV5-1 and TRBJ1-5; D call uncertain. V was shortened by 7 bases and J by 8 bases, with 19 bases between the two germline ends. The CDR3 runs to 14 residues. Germline V gene sequence: CDR1 SGHRS, CDR2 YFSETQ. CDR3 residues: CASSPDGRKEPQHF. The CDR3 DNA reads TGCGCCAGCTCCCCGGACGGGCGGAAGGAGCCCCAGCATTTT.

This clonotype showed up just a few times. The chain is built from TRBV11-2 and TRBJ1-5; 7 bases agree with TRBD1. Germline CDR1 and CDR2: SGHAT and FQNNGV. The CDR3 is 13 residues long. V trimming: 3 bases; J trimming: 7 bases; junction bases outside the gene matches: 3. CDR3 residues: CASSFRDRQPQHF. DNA for the CDR3: TGTGCCAGCAGCTTCCGGGACAGACAGCCCCAGCATTTT.

This clonotype has more than one count but fewer than ten. The chain has TRBV29-1 and TRBJ1-1; D uncertain. Trimming shortened V by 6 bases and J by 7 bases, and 12 bases separated the two germline ends. The CDR3 is 11 residues long. Germline loops: CDR1 SQVTM, CDR2 ANQGSEA. The CDR3 here is CSVHTPVEAFF. For the CDR3, the DNA is TGCAGCGTCCACACCCCAGTTGAAGCTTTCTTT.

The genes are TRBV6-1 and TRBJ2-3; D is ambiguous. The CDR3 consists of 15 residues. V was shortened by 2 bases and J by 5 bases, with 14 bases between the two germline ends. CDR1 MNHNS and CDR2 SASEGT come from the germline V gene. The CDR3 region is CASSEWGGVGDTQYF. CDR3 DNA: TGTGCCAGCAGTGAATGGGGTGGGGTTGGAGATACGCAGTATTTT.

The V call is TRBV27, the J call TRBJ1-1; D not certain. V lost 2 bases to trimming and J lost 1 base, with 8 bases between them. CDR3 length: 14 residues. The germline gives CDR1 MNHEY, CDR2 SMNVEV (reference sequence). DNA for the CDR3: TGTGCCAGCAGTTTAGAGGGCCCGAACACTGAAGCTTTCTTT. It specifies CASSLEGPNTEAFF.

Many counts were recorded for this clonotype. This chain joins TRBV15 and TRBJ2-1; D perhaps matches TRBD2 (6 bases). Trimming stripped 3 bases from V and 9 bases from J, with 15 bases between. The germline V gene has CDR1 LNHNV and CDR2 YYDKDF (reference sequence). This CDR3 region has 14 residues. The CDR3 nucleotides are TGTGCCACCAGCAGGCGGGATCCAGCCGGTGAGCAGTTCTTC. Translated: CATSRRDPAGEQFF.

This clonotype was counted at least ten times. This chain joins TRBV15 and TRBJ1-5; D not certain. The V gene's germline CDR1 is LNHNV and CDR2 YYDKDF (reference sequence). The CDR3 is made up of 13 amino acids. Trimming left V 0 bases short and J 6 bases short, with 6 bases between. CDR3 sequence: CATSRDRSQPQHF. In DNA, the CDR3 is TGTGCCACCAGCAGAGATAGGAGTCAGCCCCAGCATTTT.

The J gene is TRBJ1-1, the V gene TRBV6-6; TRBD1 aligns across 7 bases. The CDR3 length is 17 residues. Germline CDR1 is MNHNY and CDR2 is SVGAGI (reference sequence). The V segment lost 1 base and the J segment 0 bases; nucleotides outside the gene matches: 8. The CDR3 protein is CASSYFPGQRLNTEAFF. The CDR3 nucleotides are TGTGCCAGCAGTTACTTCCCGGGACAGCGGTTGAACACTGAAGCTTTCTTT.

The DNA of the CDR3 is TGCGCCAGCCGACTAGGGGTCACCGGGGAGCTGTTTTTT. It is translated as CASRLGVTGELFF. The gene calls are TRBV5-1 and TRBJ2-2; the D gene is possibly TRBD2 (6 bases). The germline V and J ends were trimmed by 7 bases and 4 bases, with 11 bases remaining between them. The CDR3 totals 13 residues. Germline CDR1 and CDR2: SGHRS and YFSETQ.